Many counts were recorded for the clone carrying this TCR beta chain. Read sequence stops 3 residues before the CDR3 end, and the germline J gene provides the missing end. Germline values: CDR1 DFQATT, CDR2 SNEGSKA (reference sequence). The V and J ends lost 6 bases and 0 bases, in that order; junction bases with no gene match: 4. This CDR3 comprises 13 residues. Here immunoSEQ multiplex PCR was the method, and the copy in TCRdb shows in-frame clones only, minus some. The sample yields fewer than 75,000 clones, without any singletons. The sample is drawn from a study of T cell clonality in common variable immunodeficiency.

The sample taken for sequencing was peripheral blood mononuclear cells. The V gene is TRBV20-1, the J gene TRBJ1-1; 7 nucleotides agree with TRBD1. This receptor was obtained from a person between 18 and 70 years old in good health. Here the CDR3 reads CSAMTGMNTEAFF. The covered CDR3 bases are TGCAGTGCGATGACAGGGATGAACACTGAA.